Listed below are T cell receptor beta chains from one sample, sequenced in a study of somatic mutations in cytotoxic T cells in rheumatoid arthritis. TCRdb keeps only in-frame clones here, not all; method: immunoSEQ multiplex PCR. The table lists approximately 3,800 clones, 74% of them singletons. The sequencing sample was made of CD8+ T cells sorted from blood. These TCRs come from an adult with rheumatoid arthritis. CDR3s include the opening cysteine and the closing phenylalanine or tryptophan. A D gene is named only where the DNA matches it firmly.

D: NA
V: TRBV27
CDR3: CASIPRGLGSTEAFF

D: TRBD2
V: TRBV28
CDR3: CASSFGLAGGDEQYF

D: NA
V: TRBV7-8
CDR3: CASSLRRPNTGELFF

D: TRBD1
V: TRBV27
CDR3: CASRYTGASEQFF

D: TRBD2
V: TRBV19
CDR3: CASNGASGGHGELFF

D: TRBD2
V: TRBV29-1
CDR3: CSVEGGSGGGQTQYF

D: NA
V: TRBV25-1
CDR3: CASSGKAAQTPGNTIYF

D: NA
V: TRBV4-3
CDR3: CASSQVVGERGNEQFF

D: TRBD1
V: TRBV29-1
CDR3: CSAQNQGAGGYTF

D: NA
V: TRBV5-1
CDR3: CASSLGAAGSYGYTF

D: NA
V: TRBV5-6
CDR3: CASSLGSSYEQYF

D: NA
V: TRBV6-5
CDR3: CASSDALGYEQYF

D: NA
V: TRBV29-1
CDR3: CSVAGDLPPDTQYF

D: NA
V: TRBV4-1
CDR3: CASSPNEGYNEQFF

D: TRBD1
V: TRBV13
CDR3: CASSMTGKQETQYF

D: NA
V: TRBV7-9
CDR3: CASSLGPQLGNTEAFF

D: NA
V: TRBV6-5
CDR3: CASSYTSVGVNEQFF

D: NA
V: TRBV9
CDR3: CASRALAGEQFF

D: TRBD1
V: TRBV5-4
CDR3: CASSGQGRNTEAFF

D: TRBD1
V: TRBV9
CDR3: CASDSQGLLADTQYF

D: NA
V: TRBV15
CDR3: CATSKRSFGGNAEAFF

D: TRBD2
V: TRBV2
CDR3: CASNGGGGSSYNEQFF

D: NA
V: TRBV11-2
CDR3: CASSLDRAGELFF

D: NA
V: TRBV29-1
CDR3: CSVDAPGRTDEQYF

D: TRBD1
V: TRBV10-3
CDR3: CAIGGQGGEQYF

D: NA
V: TRBV7-3
CDR3: CASSLSAGKGYEQYF

D: NA
V: TRBV21-1
CDR3: CASRRTGGRDTEAFF